In this sample, the clone carrying this T cell receptor (beta chain) turned up a few times. Its antigen is currently unknown. The sample belongs to a study of T-cell memory formation after mild COVID-19. At the level of the study: Clusters were largely donor specific. General study findings and limits: From day 15 to 85, contracting clones were balanced between CD4 and CD8, whereas later expanders leaned toward CD4+. SARS-CoV-2 specificity was not confirmed for second-wave clones peaking on day 37.

After 5'RACE with constant-segment primers, TCR alpha and TCR beta cDNA libraries carrying sample barcodes and UMIs were obtained. Each CDR3 protein gets one entry after TCRdb re-called the 5' RACE reads with MiXCR. The sample holds a few hundred thousand distinct CDR3 sequences, 16% seen once. CDR1 PRHDT and CDR2 FYEKMQ come from the germline V gene (reference sequence). The V segment lost 1 base and the J segment 3 bases; nucleotides outside the gene matches: 7. CDR3 length: 17 residues. Sequenced: PBMCs or a T cell subset sorted from them (not recorded which). The V gene is TRBV13, the J gene TRBJ2-1; 9 bases are a match to TRBD1. This receptor was taken from a man aged 18 to 30 who had mild COVID-19 (a few samples of this study predate the infection). Cell type and time point are not known. The DNA for the CDR3 is TGTGCCAGCAGCTTAGACCCCGGACAGGGGTACTACAATGAGCAGTTCTTC. This codes for CASSLDPGQGYYNEQFF.